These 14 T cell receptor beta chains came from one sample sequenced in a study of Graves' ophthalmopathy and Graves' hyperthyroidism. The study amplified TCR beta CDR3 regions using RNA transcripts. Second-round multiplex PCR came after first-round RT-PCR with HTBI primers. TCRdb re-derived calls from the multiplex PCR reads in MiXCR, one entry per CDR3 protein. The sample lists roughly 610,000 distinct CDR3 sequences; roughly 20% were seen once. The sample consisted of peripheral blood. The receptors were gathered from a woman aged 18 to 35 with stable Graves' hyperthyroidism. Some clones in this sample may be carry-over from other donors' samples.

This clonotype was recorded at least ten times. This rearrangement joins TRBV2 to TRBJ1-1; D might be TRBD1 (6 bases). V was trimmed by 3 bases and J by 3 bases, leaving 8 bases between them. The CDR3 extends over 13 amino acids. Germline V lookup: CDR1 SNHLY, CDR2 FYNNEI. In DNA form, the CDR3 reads TGTGCCAGCAGTGATAACAGGGACACTGAAGCTTTCTTT. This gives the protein CASSDNRDTEAFF.

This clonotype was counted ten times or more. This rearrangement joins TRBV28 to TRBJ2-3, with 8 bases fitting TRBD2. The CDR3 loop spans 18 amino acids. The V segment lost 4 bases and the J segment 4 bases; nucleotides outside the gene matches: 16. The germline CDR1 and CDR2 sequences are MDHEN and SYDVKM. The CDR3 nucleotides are TGTGCCAGCAGTTCCGGTGTGTATCGGGGGGGTCCGGCAGATACGCAGTATTTT. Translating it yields CASSSGVYRGGPADTQYF.

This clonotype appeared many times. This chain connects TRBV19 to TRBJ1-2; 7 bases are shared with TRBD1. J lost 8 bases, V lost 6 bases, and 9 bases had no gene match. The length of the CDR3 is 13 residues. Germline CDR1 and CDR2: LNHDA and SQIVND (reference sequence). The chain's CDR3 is CASSELQGSGYTF. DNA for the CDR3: TGTGCCAGTAGCGAACTACAGGGGAGCGGCTACACCTTC.

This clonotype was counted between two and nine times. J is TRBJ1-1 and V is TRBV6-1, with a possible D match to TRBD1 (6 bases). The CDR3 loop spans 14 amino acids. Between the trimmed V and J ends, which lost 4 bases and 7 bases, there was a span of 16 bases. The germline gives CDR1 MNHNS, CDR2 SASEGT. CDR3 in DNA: TGTGCCAGCAGTGTTCAGGGGCCCGTCTTTGAAGCTTTCTTT. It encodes CASSVQGPVFEAFF.

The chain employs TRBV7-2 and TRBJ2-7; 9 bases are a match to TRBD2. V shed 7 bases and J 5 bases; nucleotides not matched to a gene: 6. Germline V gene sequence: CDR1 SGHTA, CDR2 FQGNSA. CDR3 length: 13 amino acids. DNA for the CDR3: TGTGCCAGCACTATAGCGGGAGCGGACGAGCAGTACTTC. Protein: CASTIAGADEQYF. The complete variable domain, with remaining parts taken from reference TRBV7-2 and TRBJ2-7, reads GAGVSQSPSNKVTEKGKDVELRCDPISGHTALYWYRQSLGQGLEFLIYFQGNSAPDKSGLPSDRFSAERTGGSVSTLTIQRTQQEDSAVYLCASTIAGADEQYFGPGTRLTVT.

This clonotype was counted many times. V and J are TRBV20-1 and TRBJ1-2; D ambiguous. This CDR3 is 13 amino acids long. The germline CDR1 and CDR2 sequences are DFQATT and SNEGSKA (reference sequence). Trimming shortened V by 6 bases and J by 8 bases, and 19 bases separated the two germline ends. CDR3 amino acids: CSAQRPRGWGYTF. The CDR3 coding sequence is TGCAGTGCCCAAAGACCCCGCGGATGGGGCTACACCTTC.

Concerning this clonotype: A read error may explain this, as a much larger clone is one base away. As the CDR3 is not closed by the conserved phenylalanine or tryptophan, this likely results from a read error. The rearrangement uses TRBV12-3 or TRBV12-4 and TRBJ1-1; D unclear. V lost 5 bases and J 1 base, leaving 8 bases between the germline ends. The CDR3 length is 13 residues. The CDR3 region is CASSNSKNTEAFL. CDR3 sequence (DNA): TGTGCCAGCAGTAATTCCAAGAACACTGAAGCTTTCCTT.

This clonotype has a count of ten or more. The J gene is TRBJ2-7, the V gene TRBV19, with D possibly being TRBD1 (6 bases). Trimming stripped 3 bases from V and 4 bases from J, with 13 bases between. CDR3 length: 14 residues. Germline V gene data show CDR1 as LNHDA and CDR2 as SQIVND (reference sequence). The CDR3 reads CASSMTGFRYEQYF. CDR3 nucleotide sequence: TGTGCCAGTAGTATGACAGGATTCCGATACGAGCAGTACTTC.

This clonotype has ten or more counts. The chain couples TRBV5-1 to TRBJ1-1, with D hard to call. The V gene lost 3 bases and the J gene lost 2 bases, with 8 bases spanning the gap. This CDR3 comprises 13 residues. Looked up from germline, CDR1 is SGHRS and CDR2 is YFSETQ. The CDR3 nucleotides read TGCGCCAGCAGCTGGAATCGCAACACTGAAGCTTTCTTT. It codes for CASSWNRNTEAFF.

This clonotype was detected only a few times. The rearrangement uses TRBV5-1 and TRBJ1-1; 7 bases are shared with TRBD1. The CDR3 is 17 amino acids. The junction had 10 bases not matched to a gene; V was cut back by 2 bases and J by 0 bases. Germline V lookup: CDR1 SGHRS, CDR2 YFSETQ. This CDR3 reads CASSLQGRVRMNTEAFF. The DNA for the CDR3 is TGCGCCAGCAGCTTACAGGGGAGGGTGAGGATGAACACTGAAGCTTTCTTT.

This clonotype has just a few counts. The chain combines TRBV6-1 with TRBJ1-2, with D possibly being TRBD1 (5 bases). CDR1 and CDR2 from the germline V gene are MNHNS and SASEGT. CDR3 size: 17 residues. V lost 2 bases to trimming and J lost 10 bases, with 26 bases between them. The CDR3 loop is CASSERWGGASSVSYTF. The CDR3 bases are TGTGCCAGCAGTGAACGGTGGGGGGGAGCCTCTTCGGTGTCCTACACCTTC.

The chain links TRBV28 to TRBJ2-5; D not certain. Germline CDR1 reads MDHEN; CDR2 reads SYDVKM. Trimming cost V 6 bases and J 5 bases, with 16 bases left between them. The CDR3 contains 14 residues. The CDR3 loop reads CASRGIRENETQYF. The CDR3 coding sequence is TGTGCCAGCAGGGGGATCCGAGAGAATGAGACCCAGTACTTC.

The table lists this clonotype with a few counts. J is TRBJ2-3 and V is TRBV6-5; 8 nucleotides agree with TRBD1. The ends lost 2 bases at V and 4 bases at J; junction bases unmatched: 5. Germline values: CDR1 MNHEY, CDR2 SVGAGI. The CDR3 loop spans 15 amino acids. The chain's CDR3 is CASSYVAGGADTQYF. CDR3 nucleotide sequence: TGTGCCAGCAGTTACGTGGCAGGGGGCGCAGATACGCAGTATTTT.

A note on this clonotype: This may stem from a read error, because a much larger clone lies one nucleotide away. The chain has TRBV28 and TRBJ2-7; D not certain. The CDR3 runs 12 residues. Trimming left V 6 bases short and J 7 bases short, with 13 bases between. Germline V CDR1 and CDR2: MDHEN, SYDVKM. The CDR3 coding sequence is TGTGCCAGCAGCTCGAGATGGCGGGAGCAGTACTTC. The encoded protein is CASSSRWREQYF.